The 20 T cell receptor beta chains listed next were all sequenced from one sample in a study of post-analysis software for immune sequencing data. Study observations and caveats: In patients, four to six TRBV segments were more frequent than in controls, with TRBV5-6, TRBV5-1 and TRBV20-1 among them.

Antigen specificity for these receptors is unknown. Carried by the TCR beta cDNA libraries were unique molecular identifiers. MiXCR was run by TCRdb on the PCR reads, yielding one entry per CDR3 protein. Of about 820,000 distinct CDR3 sequences detected, approximately 53% appear once; the ten largest clones hold approximately 4.5%. The sample was blood. All receptors derive from a girl aged 10 to 17 with multiple sclerosis.

The chain carries TRBV6-4 and TRBJ2-3; tentatively, D is TRBD1 (6 bases). Deletions cut 6 bases from V and 2 bases from J, with 12 bases between. The CDR3 length is 14 residues. Germline V gene data show CDR1 as MRHNA and CDR2 as SNTAGT. This CDR3 reads CASRSTGTTDTQYF. CDR3 DNA sequence: TGTGCCAGCAGAAGCACAGGGACCACAGATACGCAGTATTTT.

The chain carries TRBV4-1 and TRBJ2-1; unclear D gene. Germline assignment: CDR1 MGHRA and CDR2 YSYEKL. The germline V and J ends were trimmed by 2 bases and 5 bases, with 10 bases remaining between them. This CDR3 is built from 14 residues. The CDR3 DNA reads TGCGCCAGCAGCCAAAGTGGGGTCCACAATGAGCAGTTCTTC. Encoded protein: CASSQSGVHNEQFF.

Concerning this clonotype itself: A much more abundant neighbour one base away suggests this may be a read error. The conserved phenylalanine or tryptophan normally closing the CDR3 is absent here, so this likely arose from a read error. The V gene is TRBV29-1, the J gene TRBJ2-5; tentatively, D is TRBD1 (6 bases). The CDR3 loop spans 12 amino acids. Deletions cut 3 bases from V and 5 bases from J, with 10 bases between. CDR1 and CDR2 (germline): SQVTM, ANQGSEA. DNA for the CDR3: TGCAGCGTTGAGCAGGGGCAGGAGACCCAGTACGTC. It is translated as CSVEQGQETQYV.

This chain connects TRBV6-6 to TRBJ1-2; D might be TRBD1 (5 bases). V shed 7 bases and J shed 8 bases, with 26 bases lying between them. CDR3 length equals 16 residues. Germline loops: CDR1 MNHNY, CDR2 SVGAGI (reference sequence). This CDR3 is CASNEVPGTRSGGYTF. DNA for the CDR3: TGTGCCAGCAATGAGGTTCCCGGGACCCGCTCTGGGGGCTACACCTTC.

This chain uses TRBV7-3 with TRBJ2-1; the match to TRBD2 covers 14 bases. This CDR3 contains 16 residues. Germline V gene data show CDR1 as SGHTA and CDR2 as FQGTGA. The V and J ends lost 8 bases and 7 bases, in that order; junction bases with no gene match: 10. CDR3 loop: CASPRTGTSGGNEQFF. The CDR3 DNA is TGTGCCAGCCCTCGGACCGGGACTAGCGGGGGTAATGAGCAGTTCTTC.

The chain combines TRBV27 with TRBJ2-7, with D uncertain. TRBJ2-5 explains the end of the DNA better; the J call may be wrong. The CDR3 length is 13 residues. The germline gives CDR1 MNHEY, CDR2 SMNVEV (reference sequence). The CDR3 DNA sequence: TGTGCCAGCAGAGCCGGGTACCAAGAGACCCAGTACTTC. Protein product: CASRAGYQETQYF.

This rearrangement joins TRBV4-2 to TRBJ2-3, with D uncertain. Germline V gene data show CDR1 as LGHNA and CDR2 as YNFKEQ. The CDR3 is made up of 16 amino acids. V was pared by 4 bases and J by 1 base, with 15 bases between. CDR3 protein: CASSPLLGMGTDTQYF. CDR3 bases: TGTGCCAGCAGCCCTCTTCTAGGGATGGGCACAGATACGCAGTATTTT.

The rearrangement joins TRBV24-1 to TRBJ2-3; TRBD1 or TRBD2 may be the D gene (5 bases each). V was cut by 3 bases and J by 6 bases, with 9 bases left in between. This CDR3 comprises 13 residues. Germline V gene data show CDR1 as KGHDR and CDR2 as SFDVKD. The CDR3 sequence: CATSDTGPDTQYF. The CDR3 DNA reads as TGTGCCACCAGTGATACGGGGCCCGATACGCAGTATTTT.

CDR3 residues: CATWGQRTYNEQFF. The CDR3 DNA follows: TGTGCCACCTGGGGACAGCGTACCTACAATGAGCAGTTCTTC. This rearrangement joins TRBV15 to TRBJ2-1, with 7 bases lining up with TRBD1. The CDR3 extends over 14 amino acids. V lost 8 bases, J lost 2 bases, and 6 bases stayed unmatched. Looked up from germline, CDR1 is LNHNV and CDR2 is YYDKDF (reference sequence).

The chain couples TRBV5-5 to TRBJ2-7; D uncertain. Trimming pared 2 bases from V and 4 bases from J, leaving 10 bases between. Germline V CDR1 and CDR2: SGHKS, YYEKEE (reference sequence). CDR3 length: 13 residues. The CDR3 is CASSFQVGYEQYF. Here the CDR3 DNA reads TGTGCCAGCAGCTTCCAGGTTGGTTACGAGCAGTACTTC.

This clonotype was seen only a few times. The CDR3 sequence is CASKGAVYEQYF. CDR3 DNA sequence: TGTGCCAGCAAGGGGGCTGTCTACGAGCAGTACTTC. The chain has TRBV6-1 and TRBJ2-5, with 7 bases identical to TRBD1. The closer fit of TRBJ2-7 to the DNA end suggests the J call may be wrong. Germline V CDR1 and CDR2: MNHNS, SASEGT. The CDR3 sequence is 12 residues long.

This CDR3 is CASSRKGLENIQYF. CDR3 bases: TGTGCCAGCAGCCGTAAGGGACTAGAAAACATTCAGTACTTC. The chain couples TRBV3-1 to TRBJ2-4; 8 bases are a match to TRBD2. With V trimmed by 4 bases and J by 5 bases, 4 bases remained unmatched. Germline V gives CDR1 LGHDT, CDR2 YNNKEL (reference sequence). This CDR3 is 14 amino acids long.

The J gene is TRBJ2-5, the V gene TRBV2; D perhaps matches TRBD1 (5 bases). This CDR3 has 13 residues. Germline V gene data show CDR1 as SNHLY and CDR2 as FYNNEI. V was trimmed by 3 bases and J by 11 bases, leaving 16 bases between them. DNA for the CDR3: TGTGCCAGCAGTGACTTGGGCAGGGATGAGCAGTACTTC. Translating gives CASSDLGRDEQYF.

The V call is TRBV3-1, the J call TRBJ1-5; no reliable D call. This CDR3 region has 15 residues. Germline values: CDR1 LGHDT, CDR2 YNNKEL (reference sequence). Deletions cut 0 bases from V and 5 bases from J, with 11 bases between. In DNA form, the CDR3 reads TGTGCCAGCAGCCAAGAGGCAGGAGGACATCAGCCCCAGCATTTT. It yields the protein CASSQEAGGHQPQHF. Variable domain in full (rest from reference TRBV3-1 and TRBJ1-5): DTAVSQTPKYLVTQMGNDKSIKCEQNLGHDTMYWYKQDSKKFLKIMFSYNNKELIINETVPNRFSPKSPDKAHLNLHINSLELGDSAVYFCASSQEAGGHQPQHFGDGTRLSIL.

The CDR3 region is CSARMAGVDEQYF. CDR3 bases: TGCAGTGCTAGAATGGCGGGAGTCGACGAGCAGTACTTC. This chain links TRBV20-1 with TRBJ2-7; 7 bases are a match to TRBD2. V shed 2 bases and J 5 bases; nucleotides not matched to a gene: 6. Per germline, CDR1 DFQATT and CDR2 SNEGSKA (reference sequence). The CDR3 length is 13 residues.

This sequence joins TRBV29-1 and TRBJ2-7, with D perhaps assigned TRBD1 or TRBD2 (6 bases each). This CDR3 has 12 residues. The germline CDR1 and CDR2 sequences are SQVTM and ANQGSEA. The V end was cut by 4 bases, the J end by 2 bases, with 9 bases between. The CDR3 DNA is TGCAGCGTTGTACGGGGGCCCTACGAGCAGTACTTC. This sequence encodes CSVVRGPYEQYF.

In its sample, this clonotype was seen a few times. J is TRBJ2-5 and V is TRBV15, with TRBD2 matching over 11 bases. The J call may not be correct, given that the DNA end is closer to TRBJ2-7. The CDR3 is made up of 15 amino acids. Germline CDR1 is LNHNV and CDR2 is YYDKDF (reference sequence). The CDR3: CATSRVTSGKGEQYF. CDR3 DNA: TGTGCCACCAGCAGAGTGACTAGCGGGAAAGGCGAGCAGTACTTC.

The rearrangement uses TRBV7-7 and TRBJ2-1; 9 positions agree with TRBD1. Germline CDR1 is SSHAT and CDR2 is FNYEAQ (reference sequence). The CDR3 has 13 residues. V dropped 4 bases and J dropped 10; count of bases not matched to a gene: 5. In nucleotides, the CDR3 is TGTGCCAGCAGCTCGGGACAGGGCTACGAGCAGTTCTTC. Translation gives CASSSGQGYEQFF.

This clonotype has only a few counts. The chain employs TRBV2 and TRBJ1-5; the D is unclear. CDR1 and CDR2 (germline): SNHLY, FYNNEI. The V end was cut by 1 base, the J end by 2 bases, with 3 bases between. The CDR3 sequence is 13 residues long. CDR3 in amino acids: CASSEDGNQPQHF. The DNA for the CDR3 is TGTGCCAGCAGTGAAGATGGCAATCAGCCCCAGCATTTT.

J is TRBJ2-1 and V is TRBV20-1, with D perhaps matching TRBD2 (5 bases). V shed 6 bases and J shed 4 bases, with 13 bases lying between them. The CDR3 runs 13 residues. Germline lookup yields CDR1 DFQATT and CDR2 SNEGSKA (reference sequence). The CDR3: CSALALRYNEQFF. Written as DNA, the CDR3 is TGCAGTGCCCTAGCTCTGCGGTACAATGAGCAGTTCTTC.